These 13 T cell receptor beta chains were sequenced from one sample in a study of blood T cell repertoires in COVID-19. Libraries were prepared by immunoSEQ multiplex PCR; TCRdb keeps only in-frame clonotypes and omits some of them. The sample has about 480,000 clones; 89% are singletons. The sample taken for sequencing was peripheral blood. The receptors come from a man younger than 35 with COVID-19, enrolled during active disease.

The chain is built from TRBV6-5 and TRBJ1-1; possibly TRBD1 for D (6 bases). The CDR3 spans 15 residues. Trimming took off 6 bases at V and 6 bases at J, with 20 bases between the two ends. Germline V lookup: CDR1 MNHEY, CDR2 SVGAGI. This chain's CDR3 is CASSFLGQRSPEAFF. In DNA form, the CDR3 reads TGTGCCAGCAGCTTCCTTGGACAGAGATCCCCTGAAGCTTTCTTT.

This chain joins TRBV2 and TRBJ2-1, with 9 bases fitting TRBD1. Germline CDR1 reads SNHLY; CDR2 reads FYNNEI. CDR3 length equals 15 residues. V lost 7 bases to trimming and J lost 4 bases; unmatched junction nucleotides: 8. CDR3 coding DNA: TGTGCCAGCACTCCGACAGGGGGATTGTACAATGAGCAGTTCTTC. The encoded protein is CASTPTGGLYNEQFF.

The genes are TRBV3-1 (or the pseudogene TRBV3-2) and TRBJ2-1, with a weak D call TRBD2 (5 bases). V gave up 3 bases and J gave up 9 bases, with 9 bases separating them. There are 12 residues in the CDR3. Germline loops: CDR1 LGHDT, CDR2 YNNKEL (reference sequence). CDR3 nucleotide sequence: TGTGCCAGCAGCCATGAGAGCGGTGAGCAGTTCTTC. Translating gives CASSHESGEQFF.

The chain is built from TRBV7-9 and TRBJ2-1; the match to TRBD2 covers 15 bases. CDR1 is SEHNR and CDR2 is FQNEAQ in the germline V gene (reference sequence). The length of the CDR3 is 18 residues. The V and J ends lost 5 bases and 1 base, in that order; junction bases with no gene match: 6. The CDR3 DNA reads TGTGCCAGCAGCCCAGGACTAGCGGGAGGGCCATCCTACAATGAGCAGTTCTTC. It specifies CASSPGLAGGPSYNEQFF.

This clone appeared once. This chain uses TRBV18 with TRBJ1-2; no definite D call. V lost 6 bases and J lost 7, with 12 bases in between. Germline loops: CDR1 KGHSH, CDR2 LQKENI. The CDR3 runs 12 residues. The chain's CDR3 is CASSSEVGGYTF. CDR3 bases: TGTGCCAGCTCTTCAGAAGTTGGTGGCTACACCTTC.

The V gene is TRBV19, the J gene TRBJ2-1, with 11 bases lining up with TRBD2. The V and J ends lost 8 bases and 7 bases, in that order; junction bases with no gene match: 10. The germline gives CDR1 LNHDA, CDR2 SQIVND (reference sequence). This CDR3 comprises 15 residues. The CDR3: CASARTSGSGNEQFF. The CDR3 DNA is TGTGCCAGTGCAAGAACTAGCGGGAGTGGGAATGAGCAGTTCTTC.

This chain uses TRBV7-6 with TRBJ2-5; 9 nucleotides match TRBD2. The CDR3 loop spans 15 amino acids. CDR1 SGHVS and CDR2 FNYEAQ come from the germline V gene. V lost 4 bases, J lost 3 bases, and 6 bases stayed unmatched. The DNA for the CDR3 is TGTGCCAGCAGCTCGAAGACTAGCGGTGAAGAGACCCAGTACTTC. Amino acid sequence: CASSSKTSGEETQYF. The full variable domain, completed using reference TRBV7-6 and TRBJ2-5, is GAGVSQSPRYKVTKRGQDVALRCDPISGHVSLYWYRQALGQGPEFLTYFNYEAQQDKSGLPNDRFSAERPEGSISTLTIQRTEQRDSAMYRCASSSKTSGEETQYFGPGTRLLVL.

This sequence joins TRBV5-8 and TRBJ2-1, with D perhaps TRBD1 (5 bases). The CDR3 spans 16 residues. Looked up from germline, CDR1 is SGHTS and CDR2 is YDEGEE. The V gene lost 4 bases and the J gene lost 7 bases, with 21 bases spanning the gap. The DNA of the CDR3 is TGTGCCAGCAGCGAAAACAGGCGCCTCTTTTTTAATGAGCAGTTCTTC. Protein sequence: CASSENRRLFFNEQFF.

A few counts support this clone. The chain combines TRBV7-9 with TRBJ2-5; 7 bases are a match to TRBD2. CDR1 is SEHNR, CDR2 FQNEAQ, per germline (reference sequence). The CDR3 consists of 18 residues. The V gene end was trimmed by 3 bases and the J gene end by 1 base; junction bases not matched to a gene: 14. The CDR3 sequence is CASSFSIDPSGVQETQYF. CDR3 DNA sequence: TGTGCCAGCAGCTTCTCGATCGACCCGAGCGGGGTCCAAGAGACCCAGTACTTC.

V is TRBV5-1 and J is TRBJ2-3; D is perhaps TRBD2 (5 bases). Between the trimmed V and J ends, which lost 4 bases and 3 bases, there was a span of 15 bases. Germline V CDR1 and CDR2: SGHRS, YFSETQ. CDR3 length equals 15 residues. The DNA for the CDR3 is TGCGCCAGCAGCCCCGGACTGGCCGATACAGATACGCAGTATTTT. It yields the protein CASSPGLADTDTQYF.

The V gene is TRBV7-9, the J gene TRBJ2-7; 9 bases line up with TRBD1. Losses at the gene ends were 5 bases for V and 2 bases for J; bases not matched to a gene: 7. The CDR3 loop spans 15 amino acids. Germline lookup yields CDR1 SEHNR and CDR2 FQNEAQ (reference sequence). CDR3 in DNA: TGTGCCAGCAGCAATGGGACAGGGTTAACCTACGAGCAGTACTTC. Protein product: CASSNGTGLTYEQYF.

This sequence joins TRBV15 and TRBJ1-5; 7 bases line up with TRBD1. The junction had 9 bases not matched to a gene; V was cut back by 0 bases and J by 4 bases. CDR3 length: 17 amino acids. Germline V gene data show CDR1 as LNHNV and CDR2 as YYDKDF (reference sequence). Written as DNA, the CDR3 is TGTGCCACCAGCAGAGATAGGTGGGGACAGATAAATCAGCCCCAGCATTTT. Translation gives CATSRDRWGQINQPQHF.

The genes are TRBV7-9 and TRBJ2-7; D possibly corresponds to TRBD1 (6 bases). Germline CDR1 is SEHNR and CDR2 is FQNEAQ (reference sequence). Trimming shortened V by 5 bases and J by 5 bases, and 16 bases separated the two germline ends. This CDR3 is built from 14 residues. In nucleotides, the CDR3 is TGTGCCAGCAGCCAACCACCAGGGGCCAACGAGCAGTACTTC. Translation: CASSQPPGANEQYF.